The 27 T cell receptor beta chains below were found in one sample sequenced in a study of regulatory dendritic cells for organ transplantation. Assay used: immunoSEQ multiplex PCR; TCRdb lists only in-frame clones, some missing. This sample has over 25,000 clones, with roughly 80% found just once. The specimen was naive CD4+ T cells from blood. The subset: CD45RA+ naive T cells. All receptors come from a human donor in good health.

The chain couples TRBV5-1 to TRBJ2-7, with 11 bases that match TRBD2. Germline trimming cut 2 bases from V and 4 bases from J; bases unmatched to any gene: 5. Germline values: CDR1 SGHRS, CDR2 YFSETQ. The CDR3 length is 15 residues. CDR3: CASSLLSGGEYEQYF. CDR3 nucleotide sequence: TGCGCCAGCAGCTTACTTAGCGGGGGGGAATACGAGCAGTACTTC.

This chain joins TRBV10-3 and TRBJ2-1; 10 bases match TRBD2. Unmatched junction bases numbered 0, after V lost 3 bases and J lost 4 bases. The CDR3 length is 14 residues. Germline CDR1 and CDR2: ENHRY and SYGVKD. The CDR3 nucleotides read TGTGCCATCAGTGATAGCGGGGGGTACAATGAGCAGTTCTTC. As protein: CAISDSGGYNEQFF.

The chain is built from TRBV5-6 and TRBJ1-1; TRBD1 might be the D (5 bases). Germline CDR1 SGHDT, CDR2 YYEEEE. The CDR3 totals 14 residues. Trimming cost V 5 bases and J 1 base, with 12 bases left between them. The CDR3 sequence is CASSLGLTNTEAFF. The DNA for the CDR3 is TGTGCCAGCAGTCTGGGACTGACGAACACTGAAGCTTTCTTT.

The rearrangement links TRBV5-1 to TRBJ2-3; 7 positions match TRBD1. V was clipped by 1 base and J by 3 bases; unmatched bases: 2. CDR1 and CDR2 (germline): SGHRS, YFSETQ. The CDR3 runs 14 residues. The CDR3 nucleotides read TGCGCCAGCAGCTTGTTGGACAGGACAGATACGCAGTATTTT. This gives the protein CASSLLDRTDTQYF.

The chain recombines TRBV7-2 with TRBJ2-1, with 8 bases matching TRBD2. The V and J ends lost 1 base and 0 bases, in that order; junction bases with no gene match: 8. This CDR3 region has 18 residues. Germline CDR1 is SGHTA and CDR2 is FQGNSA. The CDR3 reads CASSLGLGAGGSYNEQFF. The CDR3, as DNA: TGTGCCAGCAGCTTAGGGCTCGGGGCGGGGGGCTCCTACAATGAGCAGTTCTTC.

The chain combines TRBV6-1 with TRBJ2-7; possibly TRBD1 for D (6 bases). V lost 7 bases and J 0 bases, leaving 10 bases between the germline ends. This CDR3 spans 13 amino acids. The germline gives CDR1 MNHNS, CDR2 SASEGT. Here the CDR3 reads CASKRQDSYEQYF. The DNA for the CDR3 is TGTGCCAGCAAAAGACAGGACTCCTACGAGCAGTACTTC.

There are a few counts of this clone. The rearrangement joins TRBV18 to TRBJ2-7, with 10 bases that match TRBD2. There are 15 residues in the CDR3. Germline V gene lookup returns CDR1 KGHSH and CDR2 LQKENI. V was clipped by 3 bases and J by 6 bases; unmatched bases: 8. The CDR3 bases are TGTGCCAGCTCACCGGTTACTAGCGGGGTGGGCGAGCAGTACTTC. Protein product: CASSPVTSGVGEQYF.

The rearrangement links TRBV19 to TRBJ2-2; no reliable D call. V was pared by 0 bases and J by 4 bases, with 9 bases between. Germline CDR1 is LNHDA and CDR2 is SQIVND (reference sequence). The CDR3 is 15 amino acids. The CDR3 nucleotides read TGTGCCAGTAGTATAGACAGGCGATCCACCGGGGAGCTGTTTTTT. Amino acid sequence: CASSIDRRSTGELFF. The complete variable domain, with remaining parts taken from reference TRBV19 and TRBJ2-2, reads DGGITQSPKYLFRKEGQNVTLSCEQNLNHDAMYWYRQDPGQGLRLIYYSQIVNDFQKGDIAEGYSVSREKKESFPLTVTSAQKNPTAFYLCASSIDRRSTGELFFGEGSRLTVL.

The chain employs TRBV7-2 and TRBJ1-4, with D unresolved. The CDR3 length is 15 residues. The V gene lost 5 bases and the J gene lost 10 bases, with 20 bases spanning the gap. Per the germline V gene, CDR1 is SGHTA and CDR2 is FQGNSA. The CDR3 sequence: CASSPTWTGEGKLFF. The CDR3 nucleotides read TGTGCCAGCAGCCCAACCTGGACTGGGGAAGGAAAACTGTTTTTT.

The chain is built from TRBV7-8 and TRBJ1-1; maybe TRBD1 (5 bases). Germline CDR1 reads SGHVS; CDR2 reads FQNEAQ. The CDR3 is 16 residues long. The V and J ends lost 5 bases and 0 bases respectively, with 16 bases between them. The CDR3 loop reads CASSGQEPGVNTEAFF. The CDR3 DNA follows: TGTGCCAGCAGCGGACAAGAACCGGGAGTGAACACTGAAGCTTTCTTT.

CDR3 sequence (DNA): TGTGCCAGTAGTATAGATCCGGGACAGGGTAGGGGTGAGCAGTTCTTC. It translates to CASSIDPGQGRGEQFF. The chain carries TRBV19 and TRBJ2-1, with 9 positions matching TRBD1. The junction had 9 bases not matched to a gene; V was cut back by 0 bases and J by 9 bases. The CDR3 contains 16 residues. Germline V gene data show CDR1 as LNHDA and CDR2 as SQIVND (reference sequence).

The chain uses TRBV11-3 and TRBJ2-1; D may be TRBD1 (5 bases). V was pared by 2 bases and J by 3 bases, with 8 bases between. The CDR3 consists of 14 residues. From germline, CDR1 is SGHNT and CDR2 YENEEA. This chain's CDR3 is CASSLSGFYNEQFF. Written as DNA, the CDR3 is TGTGCCAGCAGCTTATCAGGGTTCTACAATGAGCAGTTCTTC. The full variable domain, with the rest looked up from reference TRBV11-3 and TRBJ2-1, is EAGVVQSPRYKIIEKKQPVAFWCNPISGHNTLYWYLQNLGQGPELLIRYENEEAVDDSQLPKDRFSAERLKGVDSTLKIQPAELGDSAVYLCASSLSGFYNEQFFGPGTRLTVL.

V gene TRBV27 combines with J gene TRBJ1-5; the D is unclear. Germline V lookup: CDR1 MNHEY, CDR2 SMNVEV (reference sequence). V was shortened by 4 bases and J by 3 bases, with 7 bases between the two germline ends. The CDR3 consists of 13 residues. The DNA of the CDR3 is TGTGCCAGCAGTTGGTCAGTCAATCAGCCCCAGCATTTT. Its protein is CASSWSVNQPQHF.

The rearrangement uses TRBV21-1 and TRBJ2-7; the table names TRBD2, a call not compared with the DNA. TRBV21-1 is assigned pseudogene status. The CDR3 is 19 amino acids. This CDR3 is CASSTPPSGDFLSDYEQYF. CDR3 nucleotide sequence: TGTGCCAGCAGCACCCCTCCGAGCGGGGACTTCCTATCCGATTACGAGCAGTACTTC.

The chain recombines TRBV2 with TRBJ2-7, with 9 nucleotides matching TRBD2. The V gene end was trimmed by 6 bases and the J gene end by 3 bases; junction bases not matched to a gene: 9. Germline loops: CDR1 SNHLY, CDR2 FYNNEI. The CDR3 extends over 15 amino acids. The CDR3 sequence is CASRALAGGDYEQYF. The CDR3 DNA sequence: TGTGCCAGCAGGGCACTGGCGGGGGGGGACTACGAGCAGTACTTC. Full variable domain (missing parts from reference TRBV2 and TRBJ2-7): EPEVTQTPSHQVTQMGQEVILRCVPISNHLYFYWYRQILGQKVEFLVSFYNNEISEKSEIFDDQFSVERPDGSNFTLKIRSTKLEDSAMYFCASRALAGGDYEQYFGPGTRLTVT.

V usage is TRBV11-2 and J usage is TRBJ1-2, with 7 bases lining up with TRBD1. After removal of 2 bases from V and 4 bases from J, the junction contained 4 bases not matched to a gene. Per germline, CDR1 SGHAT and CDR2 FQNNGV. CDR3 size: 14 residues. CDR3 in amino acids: CASSLNRDSYGYTF. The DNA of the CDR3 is TGTGCCAGCAGCTTAAACCGGGACAGCTATGGCTACACCTTC.

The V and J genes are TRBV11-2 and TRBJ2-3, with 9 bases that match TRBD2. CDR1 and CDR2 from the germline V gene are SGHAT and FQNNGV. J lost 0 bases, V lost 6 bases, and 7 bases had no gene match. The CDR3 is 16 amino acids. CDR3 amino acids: CASSQPSGVSTDTQYF. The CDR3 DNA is TGTGCCAGCAGTCAACCTAGCGGGGTGAGCACAGATACGCAGTATTTT.

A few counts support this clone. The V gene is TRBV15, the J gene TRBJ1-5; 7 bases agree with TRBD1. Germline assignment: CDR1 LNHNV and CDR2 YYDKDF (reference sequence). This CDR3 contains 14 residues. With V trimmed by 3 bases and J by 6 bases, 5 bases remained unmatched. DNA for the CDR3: TGTGCCACCAGCAGGGTCCGGGACAGTCAGCCCCAGCATTTT. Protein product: CATSRVRDSQPQHF. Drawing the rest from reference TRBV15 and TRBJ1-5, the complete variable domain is DAMVIQNPRYQVTQFGKPVTLSCSQTLNHNVMYWYQQKSSQAPKLLFHYYDKDFNNEADTPDNFQSRRPNTSFCFLDIRSPGLGDTAMYLCATSRVRDSQPQHFGDGTRLSIL.

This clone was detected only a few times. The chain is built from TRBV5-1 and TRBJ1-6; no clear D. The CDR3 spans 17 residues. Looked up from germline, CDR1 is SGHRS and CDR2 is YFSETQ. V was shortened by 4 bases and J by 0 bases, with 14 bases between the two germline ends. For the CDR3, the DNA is TGCGCCAGCAGCCCGAGGTTGGGGAGCTCCTATAATTCACCCCTCCACTTT. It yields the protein CASSPRLGSSYNSPLHF.

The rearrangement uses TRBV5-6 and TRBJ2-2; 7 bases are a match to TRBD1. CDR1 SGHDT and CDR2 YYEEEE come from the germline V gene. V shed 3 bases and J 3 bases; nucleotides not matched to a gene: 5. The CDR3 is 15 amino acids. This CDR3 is CASSSGQTYTGELFF. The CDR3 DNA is TGTGCCAGCAGCTCGGGACAGACATACACCGGGGAGCTGTTTTTT. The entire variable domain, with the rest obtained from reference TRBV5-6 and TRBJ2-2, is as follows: DAGVTQSPTHLIKTRGQQVTLRCSPKSGHDTVSWYQQALGQGPQFIFQYYEEEERQRGNFPDRFSGHQFPNYSSELNVNALLLGDSALYLCASSSGQTYTGELFFGEGSRLTVL.

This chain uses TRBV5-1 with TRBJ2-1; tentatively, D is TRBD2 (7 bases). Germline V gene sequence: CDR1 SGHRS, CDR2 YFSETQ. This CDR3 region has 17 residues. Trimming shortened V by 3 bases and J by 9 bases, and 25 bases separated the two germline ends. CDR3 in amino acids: CASSSRGAGAPGTEQFF. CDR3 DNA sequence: TGCGCCAGCAGCTCGAGGGGGGCGGGGGCCCCTGGCACTGAGCAGTTCTTC. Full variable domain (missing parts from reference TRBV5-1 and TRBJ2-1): KAGVTQTPRYLIKTRGQQVTLSCSPISGHRSVSWYQQTPGQGLQFLFEYFSETQRNKGNFPGRFSGRQFSNSRSEMNVSTLELGDSALYLCASSSRGAGAPGTEQFFGPGTRLTVL.

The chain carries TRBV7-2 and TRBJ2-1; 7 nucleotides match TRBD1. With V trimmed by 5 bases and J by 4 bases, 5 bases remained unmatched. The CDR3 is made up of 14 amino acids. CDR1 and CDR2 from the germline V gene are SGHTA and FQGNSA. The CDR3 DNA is TGTGCCAGCAGCCTGGGACAGCCTTACAATGAGCAGTTCTTC. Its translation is CASSLGQPYNEQFF.

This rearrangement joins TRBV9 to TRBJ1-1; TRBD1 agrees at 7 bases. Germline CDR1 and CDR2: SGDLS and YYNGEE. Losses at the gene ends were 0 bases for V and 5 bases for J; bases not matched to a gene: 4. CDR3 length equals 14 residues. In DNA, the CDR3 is TGTGCCAGCAGCGTAGAACCAGGGGGAACTGAAGCTTTCTTT. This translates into CASSVEPGGTEAFF.

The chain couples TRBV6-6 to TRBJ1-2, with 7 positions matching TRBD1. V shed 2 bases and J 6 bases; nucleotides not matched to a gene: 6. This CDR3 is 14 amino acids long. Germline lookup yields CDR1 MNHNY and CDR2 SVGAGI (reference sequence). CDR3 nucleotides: TGTGCCAGCAGTTACCTGACAGGGTTGGATGGCTACACCTTC. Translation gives CASSYLTGLDGYTF.

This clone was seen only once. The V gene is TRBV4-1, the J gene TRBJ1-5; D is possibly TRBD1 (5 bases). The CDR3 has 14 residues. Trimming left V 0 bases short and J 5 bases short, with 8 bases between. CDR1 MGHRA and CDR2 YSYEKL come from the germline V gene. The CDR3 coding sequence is TGCGCCAGCAGCCAAGACAGGGCGGATCAGCCCCAGCATTTT. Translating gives CASSQDRADQPQHF.

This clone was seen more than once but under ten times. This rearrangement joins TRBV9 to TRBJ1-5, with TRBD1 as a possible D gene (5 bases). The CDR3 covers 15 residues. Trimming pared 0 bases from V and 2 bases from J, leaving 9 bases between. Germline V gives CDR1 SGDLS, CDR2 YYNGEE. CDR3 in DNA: TGTGCCAGCAGCGTAGGGGGGGTAGGCAATCAGCCCCAGCATTTT. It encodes CASSVGGVGNQPQHF. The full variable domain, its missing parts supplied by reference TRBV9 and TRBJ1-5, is DSGVTQTPKHLITATGQRVTLRCSPRSGDLSVYWYQQSLDQGLQFLIQYYNGEERAKGNILERFSAQQFPDLHSELNLSSLELGDSALYFCASSVGGVGNQPQHFGDGTRLSIL.

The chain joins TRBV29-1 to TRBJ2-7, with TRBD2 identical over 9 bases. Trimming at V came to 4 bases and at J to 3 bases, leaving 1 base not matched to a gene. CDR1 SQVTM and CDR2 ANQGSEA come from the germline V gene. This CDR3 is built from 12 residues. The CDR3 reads CSVVAGDYEQYF. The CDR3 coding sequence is TGCAGCGTTGTAGCGGGGGACTACGAGCAGTACTTC.